This T cell receptor beta chain came from a study of T cell repertoires in cytomegalovirus infection. Using its own MiXCR run on the reads, TCRdb lists one record per CDR3 protein. This sample has approximately 310,000 distinct CDR3 sequences, with more than 20% found just once. This clonotype came up a few times. Its target is unknown. Trimming took 0 bases from V and 8 from J, leaving 8 bases between them. The CDR3 runs to 13 residues. Germline-derived CDR1 and CDR2 are SGHVS and FNYEAQ. The J gene is TRBJ2-1, the V gene TRBV7-6; the D gene is possibly TRBD2 (5 bases). This material consisted of cultured PBMCs, taken from culture after CMV antigen stimulation. This TCR was sampled from a human donor in good health (CMV status not recorded). Some clones in this sample may be carry-over from other donors' samples. CDR3 coding DNA: TGTGCCAGCAGCTTAGCGAGGGTAGATGAGCAGTTCTTC. Amino acid sequence: CASSLARVDEQFF.